The 20 T cell receptor beta chains below come from one sample, sequenced in a study of T cells in Graves' hyperthyroidism and ophthalmopathy. TCR beta CDR3 region amplification was performed from RNA transcripts. During a first-round RT-PCR of the TCR CDR3, the HTBI primer set was used. TCRdb reanalysed the multiplex PCR reads using MiXCR and keeps one entry per CDR3 protein. The repertoire holds over 500,000 distinct CDR3 sequences, with about 15% as singletons. Sequencing input: blood. The source of these receptors is a woman in her thirties with Graves' ophthalmopathy.

CDR3 loop: CASSPPVREDIQYF. The CDR3 DNA is TGTGCCAGCTCACCACCGGTCAGGGAGGACATTCAGTACTTC. The chain is built from TRBV18 and TRBJ2-4, with a weak D call TRBD2 (6 bases). V gave up 0 bases and J gave up 8 bases, with 11 bases separating them. The CDR3 has 14 residues. Germline V gene lookup returns CDR1 KGHSH and CDR2 LQKENI.

There are a few counts of this clonotype. The DNA of the CDR3 is TGCGCCAGCAGCCGGCTGACAGGGGGCAACCAAGAGACCCAGTACTTC. Translating gives CASSRLTGGNQETQYF. This sequence joins TRBV5-1 and TRBJ2-5; 10 positions agree with TRBD1. Germline assignment: CDR1 SGHRS and CDR2 YFSETQ. Trimming took 4 bases from V and 0 from J; bases not matched to a gene: 6. The CDR3 totals 16 residues.

This clonotype has only a few counts. V usage is TRBV7-9 and J usage is TRBJ2-4; tentatively, D is TRBD2 (7 bases). Trimming removed 4 bases from V and 0 bases from J, with 10 bases in between. The CDR3 contains 15 residues. The germline V gene encodes CDR1 SEHNR and CDR2 FQNEAQ (reference sequence). The CDR3 coding sequence is TGTGCCAGCAGCTGGGAGGGGGGAGCCAAAAACATTCAGTACTTC. Translating gives CASSWEGGAKNIQYF.

This clonotype was counted many times. Here the CDR3 DNA reads TGTGCCTGGAGACAGCCATACCTTGAAGCTTTCTTT. This encodes CAWRQPYLEAFF. The chain combines TRBV30 with TRBJ1-1; D call uncertain. CDR1 is GTSNPN and CDR2 is SVGIG in the germline V gene (reference sequence). The CDR3 totals 12 residues. Between the trimmed V and J ends, which lost 3 bases and 7 bases, there was a span of 12 bases.

This clonotype was counted a few times. The J gene is TRBJ2-3, the V gene TRBV12-3 or TRBV12-4, with 7 bases that match TRBD1. Germline trimming cut 6 bases from V and 4 bases from J; bases unmatched to any gene: 4. CDR3 size: 13 residues. The CDR3 region has the DNA TGTGCCAGCAGCCAGGGGGAGCCAGATACGCAGTATTTT. It yields the protein CASSQGEPDTQYF.

The J gene is TRBJ2-3, the V gene TRBV15, with D perhaps TRBD2 (6 bases). V shed 6 bases and J shed 2 bases, with 24 bases lying between them. The CDR3 is 18 residues long. CDR1 is LNHNV and CDR2 is YYDKDF in the germline V gene (reference sequence). CDR3 DNA sequence: TGTGCCACCAGTTCTGACGGGTACAGCCGGGAGAACACAGATACGCAGTATTTT. Encoded protein: CATSSDGYSRENTDTQYF.

This clonotype was seen many times. The chain uses TRBV28 and TRBJ2-7, with 9 bases matching TRBD2. This CDR3 has 19 residues. Germline V CDR1 and CDR2: MDHEN, SYDVKM. Trimming cost V 2 bases and J 2 bases; bases outside gene matches: 16. DNA for the CDR3: TGTGCCAGCAGTTTAAGGTCGGCGGGAGGGCCGCGGGGGCCCTACGAGCAGTACTTC. It yields the protein CASSLRSAGGPRGPYEQYF.

This clonotype occurred many times. J is TRBJ2-7 and V is TRBV6-1; no definite D call. Germline V lookup: CDR1 MNHNS, CDR2 SASEGT. There are 12 residues in the CDR3. V was clipped by 0 bases and J by 5 bases, with 5 bases between them. In DNA, the CDR3 is TGTGCCAGCAGTGAAGCGGGGAACGAGCAGTACTTC. Encoded protein: CASSEAGNEQYF.

In its sample, this clonotype was seen many times. The CDR3 region is CASSFGTGSPEQFF. CDR3 bases: TGTGCCAGCAGCTTCGGGACAGGGTCCCCTGAGCAGTTCTTC. The J gene is TRBJ2-1, the V gene TRBV7-2; 9 bases are shared with TRBD1. This CDR3 has 14 residues. Per the germline V gene, CDR1 is SGHTA and CDR2 is FQGNSA. The trim removed 3 bases at V and 9 bases at J, leaving 6 bases unmatched.

This clonotype has a handful of counts. CDR3 in DNA: TGTGCCAGCACACAGGGCTCGGATAATGAAAAACTGTTTTTT. Its protein is CASTQGSDNEKLFF. The chain recombines TRBV25-1 with TRBJ1-4; weak D call: TRBD1 (6 bases). Germline V gene lookup returns CDR1 MGHDK and CDR2 SYGVNS. The CDR3 totals 14 residues. V dropped 7 bases and J dropped 4 bases, with 13 bases sitting between them.

In this sample, this clonotype turned up a few times. The V call is TRBV12-5, the J call TRBJ2-7; 8 bases are shared with TRBD2. The germline CDR1 and CDR2 sequences are LGHNT and FRNRAP. J gave up 6 bases and V 1 base, and 2 bases lay outside the gene matches. The CDR3 loop spans 13 amino acids. CDR3 loop: CASGLGRGGEQYF. CDR3 in DNA: TGTGCTAGTGGTTTGGGCCGGGGGGGCGAGCAGTACTTC.

The CDR3 bases are TGCGCCAGCAGCCAAGCCTTGACAGGGCGTGAGTATGCAACTAATGAAAAACTGTTTTTT. It is translated as CASSQALTGREYATNEKLFF. The chain couples TRBV4-1 to TRBJ1-4; 7 bases line up with TRBD1. CDR3 length equals 20 residues. J gave up 0 bases and V 1 base, and 14 bases lay outside the gene matches. Germline values: CDR1 MGHRA, CDR2 YSYEKL.

This clonotype came up a few times. V usage is TRBV6-5 and J usage is TRBJ1-6; TRBD1 is a possible D gene (6 bases). CDR1 and CDR2 from the germline V gene are MNHEY and SVGAGI. V was clipped by 3 bases and J by 3 bases, with 21 bases between them. The CDR3 is made up of 19 amino acids. CDR3 DNA: TGTGCCAGCAGTTATTCGACAAGCTCAGGGGAGAACTATAATTCACCCCTCCACTTT. Translation gives CASSYSTSSGENYNSPLHF.

The sample holds a few counts of this clonotype. One junction end disagrees with the germline gene, perhaps due to a read error. The rearrangement uses TRBV7-9 and TRBJ2-7; the match to TRBD2 covers 12 bases. CDR1 is SEHNR, CDR2 FQNEAQ, per germline (reference sequence). This CDR3 has 14 amino acids. The CDR3 protein is CASSLAGGPPEQYF. CDR3 DNA sequence: TGTGCCAGCAGCCTAGCGGGAGGGCCCCCCGAGCAGTACTTC. The full variable domain, completed using reference TRBV7-9 and TRBJ2-7, is DTGVSQNPRHKITKRGQNVTFRCDPISEHNRLYWYRQTLGQGPEFLTYFQNEAQLEKSRLLSDRFSAERPKGSFSTLEIQRTEQGDSAMYLCASSLAGGPPEQYFGPGTRLTVT.

This clonotype was picked up one time. This chain links TRBV7-9 with TRBJ2-1; D is tentatively TRBD1 or TRBD2 (5 bases each). Per the germline V gene, CDR1 is SEHNR and CDR2 is FQNEAQ (reference sequence). With 5 bases removed from V and 4 bases from J, the gap between germline ends came to 12 bases. This CDR3 region has 14 residues. CDR3 sequence (DNA): TGTGCCAGCAGCGCGTCCGGGGCGTACAATGAGCAGTTCTTC. Amino acids: CASSASGAYNEQFF.

At least ten counts were recorded for this clonotype. The chain carries TRBV7-3 and TRBJ2-1; perhaps TRBD1 as D (5 bases). CDR1 is SGHTA and CDR2 is FQGTGA in the germline V gene. Trimming pared 2 bases from V and 2 bases from J, leaving 10 bases between. The CDR3 spans 15 residues. CDR3 sequence: CASSLVTDPYNEQFF. CDR3 sequence (DNA): TGTGCCAGCAGCTTAGTGACAGATCCCTACAATGAGCAGTTCTTC. The whole variable domain, filled in from reference TRBV7-3 and TRBJ2-1, reads GAGVSQTPSNKVTEKGKYVELRCDPISGHTALYWYRQSLGQGPEFLIYFQGTGAADDSGLPNDRFFAVRPEGSVSTLKIQRTERGDSAVYLCASSLVTDPYNEQFFGPGTRLTVL.

This clonotype has ten or more counts. The J gene is TRBJ2-1, the V gene TRBV7-3; 9 bases fit TRBD2. The CDR3 contains 15 residues. V gave up 3 bases and J gave up 6 bases; unmatched junction bases: 6. Per the germline V gene, CDR1 is SGHTA and CDR2 is FQGTGA. CDR3 DNA: TGTGCCAGCAGCTTTATAGCGGGAGCCTTCAATGAGCAGTTCTTC. This encodes CASSFIAGAFNEQFF.

In its sample, this clonotype was seen many times. The chain recombines TRBV12-3 or TRBV12-4 with TRBJ1-1, with 8 bases fitting TRBD1. With 7 bases clipped from V and 5 bases from J, the junction kept 9 bases outside the gene matches. The CDR3 is made up of 14 amino acids. The CDR3 DNA reads TGTGCCAGCATGTTTGGGGACAGGAGGACTGAAGCTTTCTTT. This sequence encodes CASMFGDRRTEAFF.

The rearrangement joins TRBV29-1 to TRBJ1-5; D gene unclear. The CDR3 sequence is 13 residues long. V was clipped by 6 bases and J by 4 bases, with 13 bases between them. From germline, CDR1 is SQVTM and CDR2 ANQGSEA. CDR3 sequence: CSVSRALNQPQHF. The CDR3 bases are TGCAGCGTCAGCCGGGCCCTTAATCAGCCCCAGCATTTT.

About this clonotype itself: The junction shows a germline mismatch at one end, possibly a read error. This chain joins TRBV24-1 and TRBJ2-1; 12 bases are shared with TRBD2. CDR3 length: 17 residues. Germline lookup yields CDR1 KGHDR and CDR2 SFDVKD. The CDR3 DNA sequence: TGTGCCACCAGTGATCCCGGGACTAGCGGGCCCTACAATGAGCAGCTCTTC. Translating it yields CATSDPGTSGPYNEQLF.